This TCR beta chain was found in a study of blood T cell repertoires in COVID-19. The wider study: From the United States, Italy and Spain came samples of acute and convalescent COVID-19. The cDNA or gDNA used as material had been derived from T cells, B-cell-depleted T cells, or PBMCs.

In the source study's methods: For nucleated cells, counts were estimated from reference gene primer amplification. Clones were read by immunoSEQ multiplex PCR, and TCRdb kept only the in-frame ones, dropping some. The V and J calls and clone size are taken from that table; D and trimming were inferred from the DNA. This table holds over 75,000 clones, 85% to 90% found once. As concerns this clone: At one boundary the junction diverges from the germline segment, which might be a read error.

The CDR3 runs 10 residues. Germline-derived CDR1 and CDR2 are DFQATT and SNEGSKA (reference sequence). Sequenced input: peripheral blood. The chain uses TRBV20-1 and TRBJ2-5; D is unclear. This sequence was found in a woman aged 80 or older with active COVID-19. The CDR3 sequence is CSATDTAPHF. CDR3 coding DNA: TGCAGTGCCACAGACACTGCCCCGCACTTC.